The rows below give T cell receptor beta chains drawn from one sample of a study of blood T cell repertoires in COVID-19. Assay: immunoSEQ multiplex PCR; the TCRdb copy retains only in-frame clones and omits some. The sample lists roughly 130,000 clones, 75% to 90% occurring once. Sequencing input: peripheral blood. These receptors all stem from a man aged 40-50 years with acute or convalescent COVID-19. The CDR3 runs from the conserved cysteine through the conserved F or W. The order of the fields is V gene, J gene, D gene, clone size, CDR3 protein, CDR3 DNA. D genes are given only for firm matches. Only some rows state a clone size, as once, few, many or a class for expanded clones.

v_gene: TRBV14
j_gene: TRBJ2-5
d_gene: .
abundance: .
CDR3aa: CASSPRLAEETQYF
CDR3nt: TGTGCCAGCAGCCCCCGGCTAGCTGAGGAGACCCAGTACTTC

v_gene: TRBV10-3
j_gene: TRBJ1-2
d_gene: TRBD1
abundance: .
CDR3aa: CAISAGTGKGANYGYTF
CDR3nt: TGTGCCATCAGTGCCGGGACAGGGAAAGGGGCAAACTATGGCTACACCTTC

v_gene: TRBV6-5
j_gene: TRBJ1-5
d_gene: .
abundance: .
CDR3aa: CATRGANQPQHF
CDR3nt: TGTGCCACCCGGGGAGCCAATCAGCCCCAGCATTTT

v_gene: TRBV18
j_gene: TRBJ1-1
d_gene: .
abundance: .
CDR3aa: CASSRGRGGNTEAFF
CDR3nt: TGTGCCAGCTCCCGGGGCAGGGGCGGGAACACTGAAGCTTTCTTT

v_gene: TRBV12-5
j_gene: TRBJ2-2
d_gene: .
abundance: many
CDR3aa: CASGLFLNTGELFF
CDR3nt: TGTGCTAGTGGTTTGTTCCTGAACACCGGGGAGCTGTTTTTT

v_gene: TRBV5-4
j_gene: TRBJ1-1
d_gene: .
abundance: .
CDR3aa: CASSYDSYTEAFF
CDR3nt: TGTGCCAGCAGCTATGACAGTTACACTGAAGCTTTCTTT

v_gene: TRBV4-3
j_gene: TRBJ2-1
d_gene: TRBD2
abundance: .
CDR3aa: CASSQDPSLAEYNEQFF
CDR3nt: TGCGCCAGCAGCCAAGACCCGTCGCTAGCGGAGTACAATGAGCAGTTCTTC

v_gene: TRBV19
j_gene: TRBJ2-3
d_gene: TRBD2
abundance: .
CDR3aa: CASSRSSGPDTQYF
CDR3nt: TGTGCCAGTAGTAGGTCTAGCGGCCCAGATACGCAGTATTTT

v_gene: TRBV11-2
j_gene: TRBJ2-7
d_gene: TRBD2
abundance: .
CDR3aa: CASSTTSGNSYEQYF
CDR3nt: TGTGCCAGCAGCACGACTAGCGGTAACTCCTACGAGCAGTACTTC

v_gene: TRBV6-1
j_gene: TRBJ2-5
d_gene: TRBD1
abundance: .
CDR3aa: CASSEPGTGEETQYF
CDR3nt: TGTGCCAGCAGTGAGCCGGGGACAGGGGAAGAGACCCAGTACTTC

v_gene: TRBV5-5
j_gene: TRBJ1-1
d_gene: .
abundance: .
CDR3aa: CASSLRFGQMNTEAFF
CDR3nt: TGTGCCAGCAGCTTGAGGTTTGGACAAATGAACACTGAAGCTTTCTTT

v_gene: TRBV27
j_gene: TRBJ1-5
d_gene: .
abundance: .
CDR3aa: CASSDDSYSNQPQHF
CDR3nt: TGTGCCAGCAGTGACGACAGCTATAGCAATCAGCCCCAGCATTTT

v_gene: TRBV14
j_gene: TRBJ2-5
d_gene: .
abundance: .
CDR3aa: CASRPTGKETQYF
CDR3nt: TGTGCCAGCAGGCCTACAGGGAAAGAGACCCAGTACTTC

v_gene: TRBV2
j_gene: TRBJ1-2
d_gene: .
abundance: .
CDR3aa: CASSGAGGTNYGYTF
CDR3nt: TGTGCCAGCAGTGGTGCCGGGGGGACCAACTATGGCTACACCTTC

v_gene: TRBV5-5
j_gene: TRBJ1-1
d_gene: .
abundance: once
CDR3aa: CASSLGGVGNTEAFF
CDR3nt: TGTGCCAGCAGCTTGGGCGGGGTGGGGAACACTGAAGCTTTCTTT

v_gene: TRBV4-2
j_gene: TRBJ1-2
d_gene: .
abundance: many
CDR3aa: CASSQGSGLSYGYTF
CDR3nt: TGTGCCAGCAGCCAAGGGTCAGGGTTGAGCTATGGCTACACCTTC

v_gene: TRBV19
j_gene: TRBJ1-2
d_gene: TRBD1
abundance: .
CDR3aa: CASSPDRDYGYTF
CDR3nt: TGTGCCAGTAGCCCCGACAGGGACTATGGCTACACCTTC

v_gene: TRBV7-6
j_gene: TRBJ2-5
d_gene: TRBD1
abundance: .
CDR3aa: CASSLGDRDEETQYF
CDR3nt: TGTGCCAGCAGCTTAGGGGACAGGGATGAAGAGACCCAGTACTTC

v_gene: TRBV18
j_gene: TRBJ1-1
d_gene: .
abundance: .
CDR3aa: CASSPGTREWAFF
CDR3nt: TGTGCCAGCTCACCAGGGACACGAGAATGGGCTTTCTTT

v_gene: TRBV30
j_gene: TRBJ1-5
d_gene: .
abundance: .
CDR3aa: CAWSWPQNSNQPQHF
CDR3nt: TGTGCCTGGAGTTGGCCGCAGAATAGCAATCAGCCCCAGCATTTT

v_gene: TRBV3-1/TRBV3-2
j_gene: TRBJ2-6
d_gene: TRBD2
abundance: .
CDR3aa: CASSPFPGGSGANVLTF
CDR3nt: TGTGCCAGCAGCCCCTTTCCGGGAGGGTCCGGGGCCAACGTCCTGACTTTC

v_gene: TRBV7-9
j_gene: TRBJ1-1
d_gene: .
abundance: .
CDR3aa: CASSRDGGYTEAFF
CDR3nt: TGTGCCAGCAGCCGGGACGGGGGTTACACTGAAGCTTTCTTT

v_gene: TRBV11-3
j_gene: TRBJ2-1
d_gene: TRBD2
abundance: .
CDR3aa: CASSLGTSGTGEQFF
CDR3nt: TGTGCCAGCAGCTTAGGGACTAGCGGGACTGGTGAGCAGTTCTTC

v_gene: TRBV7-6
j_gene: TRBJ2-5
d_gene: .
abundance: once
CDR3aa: CASSTTAPTQETQYF
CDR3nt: TGTGCCAGCAGCACCACTGCCCCCACTCAAGAGACCCAGTACTTC

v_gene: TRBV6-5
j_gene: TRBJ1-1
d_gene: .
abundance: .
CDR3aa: CASGRGEEAFF
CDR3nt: TGTGCCAGCGGGAGGGGTGAGGAAGCTTTCTTT

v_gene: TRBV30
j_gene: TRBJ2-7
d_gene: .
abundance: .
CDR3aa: CAWSRGFEQYF
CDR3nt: TGTGCCTGGAGCAGGGGATTCGAGCAGTACTTC

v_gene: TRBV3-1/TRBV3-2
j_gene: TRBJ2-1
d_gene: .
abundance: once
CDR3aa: CASGLGGEQFF
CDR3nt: TGTGCCAGCGGTCTGGGGGGTGAGCAGTTCTTC

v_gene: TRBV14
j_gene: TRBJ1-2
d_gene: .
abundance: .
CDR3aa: CASSHSGAFSNYGYTF
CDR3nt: TGTGCCAGCAGCCACAGTGGGGCGTTTTCCAACTATGGCTACACCTTC

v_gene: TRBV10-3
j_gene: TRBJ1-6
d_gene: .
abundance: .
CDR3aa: CAISEGAGSPLHF
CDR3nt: TGTGCCATCAGTGAAGGGGCAGGATCACCCCTCCACTTT

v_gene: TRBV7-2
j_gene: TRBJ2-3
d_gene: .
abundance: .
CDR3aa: CASSLVTGSTDTQYF
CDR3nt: TGTGCCAGCAGCTTAGTTACGGGAAGCACAGATACGCAGTATTTT

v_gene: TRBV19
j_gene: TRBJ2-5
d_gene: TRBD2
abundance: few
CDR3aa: CASSGGVAETQYF
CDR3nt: TGTGCCAGTAGTGGGGGGGTAGCAGAGACCCAGTACTTC

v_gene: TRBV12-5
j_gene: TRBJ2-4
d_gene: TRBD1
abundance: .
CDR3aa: CASGPRDRSSYIQYF
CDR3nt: TGTGCTAGTGGTCCTCGGGACAGGTCTAGTTACATTCAGTACTTC

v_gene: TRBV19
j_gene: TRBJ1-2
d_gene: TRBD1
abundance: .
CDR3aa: CASSMPGGDYGYTF
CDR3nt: TGTGCCAGTAGTATGCCAGGGGGCGACTATGGCTACACCTTC

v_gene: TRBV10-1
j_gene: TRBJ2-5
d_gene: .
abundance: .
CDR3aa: CASSDGGADETQYF
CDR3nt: TGCGCCAGCAGTGACGGTGGGGCCGACGAGACCCAGTACTTC

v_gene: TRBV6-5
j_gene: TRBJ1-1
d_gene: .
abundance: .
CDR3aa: CASSPREENTEAFF
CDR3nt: TGTGCCAGCAGTCCGCGGGAGGAGAACACTGAAGCTTTCTTT

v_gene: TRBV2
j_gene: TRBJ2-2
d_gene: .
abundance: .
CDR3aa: CASSTTSTGELFF
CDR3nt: TGTGCCAGCAGCACGACTAGCACCGGGGAGCTGTTTTTT

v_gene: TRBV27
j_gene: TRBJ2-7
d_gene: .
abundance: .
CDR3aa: CASSLSRGYEQYF
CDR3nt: TGTGCCAGCAGTTTATCGCGAGGGTACGAGCAGTACTTC

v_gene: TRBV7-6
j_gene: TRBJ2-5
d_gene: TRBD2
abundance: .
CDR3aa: CASSSLAGGPRETQYF
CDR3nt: TGTGCCAGCAGCTCCCTAGCGGGGGGCCCCAGGGAGACCCAGTACTTC

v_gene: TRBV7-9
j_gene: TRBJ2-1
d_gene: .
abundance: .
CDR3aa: CASQGLGEQFF
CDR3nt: TGTGCCAGCCAGGGGCTCGGAGAGCAGTTCTTC

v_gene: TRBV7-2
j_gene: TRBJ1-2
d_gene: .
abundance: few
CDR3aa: CASSSRPEVYGYTF
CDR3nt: TGTGCCAGCAGCTCACGCCCGGAGGTCTATGGCTACACCTTC

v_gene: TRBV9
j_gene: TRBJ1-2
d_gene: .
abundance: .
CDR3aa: CASSLQTLNYGYTF
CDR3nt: TGTGCCAGCAGCTTACAGACACTCAACTATGGCTACACCTTC

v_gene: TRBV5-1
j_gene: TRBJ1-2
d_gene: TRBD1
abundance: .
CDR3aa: CASSLEQGNYGYTF
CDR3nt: TGCGCCAGCAGCTTGGAACAGGGGAACTATGGCTACACCTTC

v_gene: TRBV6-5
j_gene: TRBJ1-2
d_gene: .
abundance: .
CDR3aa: CASRSDRNYGYTF
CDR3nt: TGTGCCAGCAGAAGTGACAGGAACTATGGCTACACCTTC

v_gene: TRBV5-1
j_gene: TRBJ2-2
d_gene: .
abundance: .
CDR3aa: CASSLALRGLANTGELFF
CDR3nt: TGCGCCAGCAGCTTGGCTCTCAGGGGATTAGCGAACACCGGGGAGCTGTTTTTT

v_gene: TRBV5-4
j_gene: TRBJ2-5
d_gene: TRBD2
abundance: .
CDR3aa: CASSFSPSGRSETQYF
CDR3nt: TGTGCCAGCAGCTTTTCTCCTAGCGGGAGGTCAGAGACCCAGTACTTC

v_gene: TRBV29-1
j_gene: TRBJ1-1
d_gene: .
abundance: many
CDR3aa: CSVERETANTEAFF
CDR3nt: TGCAGCGTTGAGAGAGAAACAGCGAACACTGAAGCTTTCTTT